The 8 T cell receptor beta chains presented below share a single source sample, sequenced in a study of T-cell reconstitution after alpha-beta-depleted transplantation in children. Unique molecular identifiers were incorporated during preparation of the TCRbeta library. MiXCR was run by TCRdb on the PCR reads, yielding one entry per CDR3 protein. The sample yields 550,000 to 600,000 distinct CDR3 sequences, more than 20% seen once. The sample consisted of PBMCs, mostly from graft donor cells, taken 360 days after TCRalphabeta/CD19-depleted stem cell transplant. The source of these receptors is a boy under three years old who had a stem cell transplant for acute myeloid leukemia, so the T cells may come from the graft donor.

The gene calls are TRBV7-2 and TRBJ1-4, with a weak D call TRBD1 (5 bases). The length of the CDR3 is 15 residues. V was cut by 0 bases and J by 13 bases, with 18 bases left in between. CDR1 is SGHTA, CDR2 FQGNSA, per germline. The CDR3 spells CASSLALAKPGGLFF. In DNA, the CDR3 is TGTGCCAGCAGCTTAGCGTTAGCGAAGCCGGGGGGACTGTTTTTT. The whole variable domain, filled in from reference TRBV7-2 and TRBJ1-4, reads GAGVSQSPSNKVTEKGKDVELRCDPISGHTALYWYRQSLGQGLEFLIYFQGNSAPDKSGLPSDRFSAERTGGSVSTLTIQRTQQEDSAVYLCASSLALAKPGGLFFGSGTQLSVL.

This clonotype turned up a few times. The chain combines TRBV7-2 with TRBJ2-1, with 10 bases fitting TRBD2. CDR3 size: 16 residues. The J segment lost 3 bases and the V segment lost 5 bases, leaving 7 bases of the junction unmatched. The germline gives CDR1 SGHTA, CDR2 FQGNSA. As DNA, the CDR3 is TGTGCCAGCAGCCAATACCTAGCGGGAGTCTACAATGAGCAGTTCTTC. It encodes CASSQYLAGVYNEQFF.

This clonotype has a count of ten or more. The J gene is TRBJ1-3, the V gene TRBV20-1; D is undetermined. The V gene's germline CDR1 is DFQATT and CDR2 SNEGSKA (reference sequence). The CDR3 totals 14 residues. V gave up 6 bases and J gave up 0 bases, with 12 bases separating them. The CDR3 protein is CSAVEASSGNTIYF. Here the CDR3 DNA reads TGCAGTGCAGTGGAGGCGAGCTCTGGAAACACCATATATTTT.

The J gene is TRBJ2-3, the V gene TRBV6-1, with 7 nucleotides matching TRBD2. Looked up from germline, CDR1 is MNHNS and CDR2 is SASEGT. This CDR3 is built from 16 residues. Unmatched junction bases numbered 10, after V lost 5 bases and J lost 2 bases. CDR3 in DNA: TGTGCCAGCAGTCCCCTCGGGGGGTCCTCCACAGATACGCAGTATTTT. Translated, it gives CASSPLGGSSTDTQYF.

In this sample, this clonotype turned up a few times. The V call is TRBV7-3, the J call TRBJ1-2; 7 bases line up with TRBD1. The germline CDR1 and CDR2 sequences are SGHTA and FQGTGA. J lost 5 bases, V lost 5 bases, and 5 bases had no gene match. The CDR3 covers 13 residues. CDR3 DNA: TGTGCCAGCAGCGCCGACAGGGAGTATGGCTACACCTTC. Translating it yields CASSADREYGYTF. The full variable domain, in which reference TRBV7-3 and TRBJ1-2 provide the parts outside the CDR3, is GAGVSQTPSNKVTEKGKYVELRCDPISGHTALYWYRQSLGQGPEFLIYFQGTGAADDSGLPNDRFFAVRPEGSVSTLKIQRTERGDSAVYLCASSADREYGYTFGSGTRLTVV.

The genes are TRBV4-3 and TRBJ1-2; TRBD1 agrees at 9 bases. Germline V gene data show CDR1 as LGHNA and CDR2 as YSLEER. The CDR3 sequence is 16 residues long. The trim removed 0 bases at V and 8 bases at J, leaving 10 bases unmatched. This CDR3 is CASSQDGITGGEGYTF. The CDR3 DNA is TGCGCCAGCAGCCAAGATGGGATTACAGGGGGCGAAGGCTACACCTTC.

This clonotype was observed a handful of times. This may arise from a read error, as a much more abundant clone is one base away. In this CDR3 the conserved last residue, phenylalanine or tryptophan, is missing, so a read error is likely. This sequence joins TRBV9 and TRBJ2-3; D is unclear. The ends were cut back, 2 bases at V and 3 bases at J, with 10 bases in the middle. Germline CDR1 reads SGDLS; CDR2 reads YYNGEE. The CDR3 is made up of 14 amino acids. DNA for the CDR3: TGTGCCAGCAGCGTCGACGGTAGGACAGATACGCAGTATTTG. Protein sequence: CASSVDGRTDTQYL.

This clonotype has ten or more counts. The CDR3 DNA reads as TGTGCCAGCAGCTCTCCTGGGGACTTATTCACAGATACGCAGTATTTT. It translates to CASSSPGDLFTDTQYF. V usage is TRBV6-1 and J usage is TRBJ2-3, with D perhaps TRBD2 (6 bases). This CDR3 is built from 16 residues. Germline CDR1 MNHNS, CDR2 SASEGT. Trimming removed 6 bases at V and 2 bases at J, with 18 bases between.